One sample yielded the 30 T cell receptor beta chains listed below, sequenced in a study of cytotoxic CD8 clonotypes in ibrutinib-treated CLL. The data were produced by immunoSEQ multiplex PCR, yet TCRdb's version contains in-frame clones alone and is incomplete. The sample has 26,000 or so clones; 62% are singletons. Specimen: PBMCs, collected before ibrutinib treatment. These receptors were collected from a human donor with chronic lymphocytic leukemia.

The V call is TRBV7-9, the J call TRBJ1-4; D gene unclear. The CDR3 totals 14 residues. Per germline, CDR1 SEHNR and CDR2 FQNEAQ (reference sequence). Trimming removed 5 bases from V and 8 bases from J, with 15 bases in between. The CDR3 DNA follows: TGTGCCAGCAGCCCCTCCACCGTGTGGGAAAAACTGTTTTTT. Translation gives CASSPSTVWEKLFF.

This clone occurred a few times. The V call is TRBV4-2, the J call TRBJ2-7, with D unclear. The CDR3 totals 15 residues. Trimming removed 1 base from V and 6 bases from J, with 16 bases in between. Germline V gene sequence: CDR1 LGHNA, CDR2 YNFKEQ. The CDR3 sequence: CASSQVWQVSSEQYF. The CDR3 coding sequence is TGTGCCAGCAGCCAAGTATGGCAGGTATCATCCGAGCAGTACTTC.

This clone was seen a handful of times. The V gene is TRBV30, the J gene TRBJ2-5, with D hard to call. Germline CDR1 is GTSNPN and CDR2 is SVGIG (reference sequence). Trimming shortened V by 5 bases and J by 5 bases, and 12 bases separated the two germline ends. CDR3 length: 12 residues. CDR3 nucleotide sequence: TGTGCCTGGGGTCGGGTTTTGGAGACCCAGTACTTC. This encodes CAWGRVLETQYF.

V gene TRBV28 combines with J gene TRBJ2-7, with D perhaps given as TRBD1 or TRBD2 (5 bases each). The CDR3 is 13 amino acids. Germline CDR1 is MDHEN and CDR2 is SYDVKM. The V gene lost 6 bases and the J gene lost 5 bases, with 14 bases spanning the gap. Written as DNA, the CDR3 is TGTGCCAGCAGAACCCCCCGGGACCACGAGCAGTACTTC. Translated, it gives CASRTPRDHEQYF. Based on the CDR3 plus reference TRBV28 and TRBJ2-7, the full variable domain is DVKVTQSSRYLVKRTGEKVFLECVQDMDHENMFWYRQDPGLGLRLIYFSYDVKMKEKGDIPEGYSVSREKKERFSLILESASTNQTSMYLCASRTPRDHEQYFGPGTRLTVT.

The V call is TRBV28, the J call TRBJ2-7; the match to TRBD2 covers 10 bases. J was trimmed by 4 bases and V by 8 bases; bases with no gene match: 8. The germline gives CDR1 MDHEN, CDR2 SYDVKM. This CDR3 has 14 amino acids. This chain's CDR3 is CASLGTSEVYEQYF. The CDR3 nucleotides are TGTGCCAGCTTGGGGACTAGCGAGGTTTACGAGCAGTACTTC.

This chain links TRBV6-1 with TRBJ1-1; D may be TRBD1 (5 bases). This CDR3 region has 15 residues. V dropped 5 bases and J dropped 5 bases, with 18 bases sitting between them. CDR1 is MNHNS, CDR2 SASEGT, per germline. The chain's CDR3 is CASSTGTALATEAFF. In nucleotides, the CDR3 is TGTGCCAGCAGTACCGGGACCGCTTTAGCGACTGAAGCTTTCTTT.

CDR3 residues: CASSTRGTALLSTDTQYF. The CDR3 coding sequence is TGTGCCAGCAGCACCCGCGGGACTGCCCTACTTAGCACAGATACGCAGTATTTT. V and J are TRBV7-2 and TRBJ2-3; tentatively, D is TRBD2 (6 bases). The CDR3 runs 18 residues. Germline loops: CDR1 SGHTA, CDR2 FQGNSA. V lost 5 bases to trimming and J lost 0 bases, with 21 bases between them.

The V and J genes are TRBV30 and TRBJ1-5; D is perhaps TRBD1 (5 bases). Per the germline V gene, CDR1 is GTSNPN and CDR2 is SVGIG (reference sequence). Trimming shortened V by 2 bases and J by 4 bases, and 12 bases separated the two germline ends. The CDR3 extends over 14 amino acids. The CDR3 nucleotides are TGTGCCTGGAGTTCGGGGGTTTGGAATCAGCCCCAGCATTTT. Amino acid sequence: CAWSSGVWNQPQHF.

This clone has only a few counts. The V and J genes are TRBV7-6 and TRBJ2-2, with 10 bases that match TRBD1. This CDR3 has 14 amino acids. CDR1 SGHVS and CDR2 FNYEAQ come from the germline V gene. Losses at the gene ends were 5 bases for V and 6 bases for J; bases not matched to a gene: 3. The CDR3 DNA reads as TGTGCCAGCAGCCTGGGGACAGGGGCCGGGGAGCTGTTTTTT. Translation gives CASSLGTGAGELFF.

This rearrangement joins TRBV4-2 to TRBJ2-3; D unclear. The CDR3 has 15 residues. V lost 2 bases to trimming and J lost 0 bases, with 9 bases between them. Germline CDR1 reads LGHNA; CDR2 reads YNFKEQ. CDR3 in DNA: TGTGCCAGCAGCCAACAAGTTAGAAGCACAGATACGCAGTATTTT. It specifies CASSQQVRSTDTQYF.

CDR3 nucleotide sequence: TGCAGCGTTGTTGGACAGGCCTACGAGCAGTACTTC. Translation gives CSVVGQAYEQYF. J is TRBJ2-7 and V is TRBV29-1, with 7 bases identical to TRBD1. Germline V gene sequence: CDR1 SQVTM, CDR2 ANQGSEA. With 4 bases clipped from V and 2 bases from J, the junction kept 2 bases outside the gene matches. This CDR3 comprises 12 residues.

The chain carries TRBV7-8 and TRBJ1-4; maybe TRBD1 (5 bases). V lost 9 bases and J lost 7, with 21 bases in between. CDR3 length: 15 amino acids. The V gene's germline CDR1 is SGHVS and CDR2 FQNEAQ. CDR3 in amino acids: CARVHGGVWGEKLFF. The CDR3, as DNA: TGTGCCAGGGTCCACGGGGGAGTTTGGGGTGAAAAACTGTTTTTT.

The gene calls are TRBV2 and TRBJ2-7, with 10 bases fitting TRBD1. After removal of 6 bases from V and 7 bases from J, the junction contained 21 bases not matched to a gene. The CDR3 runs 18 residues. CDR1 and CDR2 (germline): SNHLY, FYNNEI. In DNA, the CDR3 is TGTGCCAGCAGGTCCCGGACAGGGGGACTACTGGGGGTCGTGGAGCAGTACTTC. This codes for CASRSRTGGLLGVVEQYF.

The chain combines TRBV21-1 with TRBJ2-7; the tabulated D call, TRBD1, remains unverified against the DNA. TRBV21-1 counts as a pseudogene. The CDR3 contains 16 residues. CDR3 in DNA: TGTGCCAGCAGCAAAGGGGGCCTGGCGAGCTCCTACGAGCAGTACTTC. It translates to CASSKGGLASSYEQYF.

The chain employs TRBV2 and TRBJ1-2; D not certain. This CDR3 is built from 12 residues. Deletions cut 4 bases from V and 3 bases from J, with 6 bases between. Germline V gene data show CDR1 as SNHLY and CDR2 as FYNNEI. The CDR3 reads CASSGLDYGYTF. The CDR3, as DNA: TGTGCCAGCAGTGGATTGGACTATGGCTACACCTTC.

The count of this clone is one. V usage is TRBV5-4 and J usage is TRBJ2-7, with a possible D match to TRBD1 (6 bases). Germline loops: CDR1 SGHNT, CDR2 YYREEE (reference sequence). The germline V and J ends were trimmed by 3 bases and 2 bases, with 12 bases remaining between them. The CDR3 loop spans 14 amino acids. This CDR3 reads CASSSDRQPYEQYF. The CDR3 DNA follows: TGTGCCAGCAGCTCCGACAGGCAACCCTACGAGCAGTACTTC.

This chain connects TRBV5-1 to TRBJ2-7, with 9 nucleotides matching TRBD2. The CDR3 consists of 14 residues. Germline trimming cut 5 bases from V and 0 bases from J; bases unmatched to any gene: 3. In germline, CDR1 is SGHRS, CDR2 YFSETQ. The CDR3 sequence: CASRSSGSSYEQYF. DNA of the CDR3: TGCGCCAGCAGGAGTAGCGGGAGCTCCTACGAGCAGTACTTC.

J is TRBJ1-4 and V is TRBV7-9; TRBD1 is a possible D gene (5 bases). CDR3 length: 15 amino acids. Germline V gene lookup returns CDR1 SEHNR and CDR2 FQNEAQ (reference sequence). Trimming pared 4 bases from V and 7 bases from J, leaving 16 bases between. CDR3 region: CASSYNQGFTEKLFF. The CDR3 coding sequence is TGTGCCAGCAGCTATAATCAGGGTTTTACTGAAAAACTGTTTTTT.

The V and J genes are TRBV9 and TRBJ2-3, with D tentatively TRBD1 or TRBD2 (5 bases each). V was shortened by 1 base and J by 6 bases, with 12 bases between the two germline ends. The CDR3 consists of 14 residues. CDR1 is SGDLS and CDR2 is YYNGEE in the germline V gene. This CDR3 is CASSVSGRSDTQYF. In nucleotides, the CDR3 is TGTGCCAGCAGCGTATCGGGGCGGTCGGATACGCAGTATTTT.

The rearrangement joins TRBV11-2 to TRBJ2-1, with D possibly TRBD2 on 6 matching bases. The germline V gene has CDR1 SGHAT and CDR2 FQNNGV. The germline V and J ends were trimmed by 2 bases and 6 bases, with 14 bases remaining between them. This CDR3 region has 15 residues. The CDR3 coding sequence is TGTGCCAGCAGCTTATGGGCAGGGCGGGGCAATGAGCAGTTCTTC. Amino acids: CASSLWAGRGNEQFF.

This chain links TRBV7-9 with TRBJ1-1, with D unresolved. The CDR3 is made up of 13 amino acids. Germline loops: CDR1 SEHNR, CDR2 FQNEAQ (reference sequence). The V end was cut by 3 bases, the J end by 5 bases, with 10 bases between. For the CDR3, the DNA is TGTGCCAGCAGCTTCGAGGGCCGTACTGAAGCTTTCTTT. Its protein is CASSFEGRTEAFF.

V and J are TRBV27 and TRBJ2-7; 7 bases line up with TRBD1. The length of the CDR3 is 13 residues. With 6 bases clipped from V and 3 bases from J, the junction kept 5 bases outside the gene matches. Germline values: CDR1 MNHEY, CDR2 SMNVEV (reference sequence). The CDR3 bases are TGTGCCAGCAGGACCAGACAGGGCTACGAGCAGTACTTC. Its translation is CASRTRQGYEQYF.

A remark on this clone: Germline and junction disagree at one end, which may indicate a read error. The chain couples TRBV7-7 to TRBJ2-1; 9 bases map to TRBD2. Germline-derived CDR1 and CDR2 are SSHAT and FNYEAQ (reference sequence). The CDR3 is 14 amino acids. This CDR3 reads CASSLEGTSFEQFF. The CDR3 DNA is TGTGCTAGCAGCTTAGAAGGGACTAGCTTTGAGCAGTTCTTC.

This clone was counted a single time. The chain uses TRBV18 and TRBJ1-4, with 10 bases identical to TRBD1. Germline loops: CDR1 KGHSH, CDR2 LQKENI. V lost 6 bases, J lost 7 bases, and 2 bases stayed unmatched. CDR3 size: 13 residues. CDR3 in amino acids: CASSRQGAEKLFF. In nucleotides, the CDR3 is TGTGCCAGCTCCAGACAGGGGGCTGAAAAACTGTTTTTT.

This clone was seen once. The V call is TRBV27, the J call TRBJ2-5; D is possibly TRBD1 (6 bases). V shed 2 bases and J shed 2 bases, with 9 bases lying between them. This CDR3 has 14 residues. Germline V lookup: CDR1 MNHEY, CDR2 SMNVEV (reference sequence). In nucleotides, the CDR3 is TGTGCCAGCAGTTTACTGGGGACACAAGAGACCCAGTACTTC. Protein sequence: CASSLLGTQETQYF.

A few counts support this clone. DNA of the CDR3: TGTGCCAGCAGTTACGGGGACAGGAATAATTCACCCCTCCACTTT. Encoded protein: CASSYGDRNNSPLHF. The chain carries TRBV6-5 and TRBJ1-6; the match to TRBD1 covers 8 bases. After removal of 2 bases from V and 5 bases from J, the junction contained 2 bases not matched to a gene. Germline V gene sequence: CDR1 MNHEY, CDR2 SVGAGI. The CDR3 extends over 15 amino acids.

The chain combines TRBV10-3 with TRBJ1-2; possibly TRBD1 for D (5 bases). V dropped 4 bases and J dropped 4 bases, with 16 bases sitting between them. Germline values: CDR1 ENHRY, CDR2 SYGVKD. The CDR3 runs 15 residues. In DNA form, the CDR3 reads TGTGCCATCAGTGTGGGGGGGGAAACTGGCTATGGCTACACCTTC. Residues: CAISVGGETGYGYTF.

The V call is TRBV7-9, the J call TRBJ2-7; tentatively, D is TRBD1 or TRBD2 (5 bases each). The CDR3 runs to 15 residues. The germline V gene has CDR1 SEHNR and CDR2 FQNEAQ (reference sequence). The V and J ends lost 6 bases and 5 bases respectively, with 20 bases between them. Here the CDR3 reads CASSRTGTASNEQYF. CDR3 nucleotides: TGTGCCAGCAGTCGTACCGGGACCGCATCGAACGAGCAGTACTTC. Full variable domain (missing parts from reference TRBV7-9 and TRBJ2-7): DTGVSQNPRHKITKRGQNVTFRCDPISEHNRLYWYRQTLGQGPEFLTYFQNEAQLEKSRLLSDRFSAERPKGSFSTLEIQRTEQGDSAMYLCASSRTGTASNEQYFGPGTRLTVT.

The chain joins TRBV5-4 to TRBJ2-2; D ambiguous. V gave up 4 bases and J gave up 3 bases, with 13 bases separating them. The CDR3 sequence is 15 residues long. Per germline, CDR1 SGHNT and CDR2 YYREEE (reference sequence). CDR3 sequence reads: CASSPSWGYTGELFF. The CDR3 nucleotides are TGTGCCAGCAGCCCCTCGTGGGGATACACCGGGGAGCTGTTTTTT.

This clone came up a few times. The CDR3 DNA sequence: TGTGCCACCCATGCCGGGAACACTGAAGCTTTCTTT. Amino acids: CATHAGNTEAFF. The V gene is TRBV19, the J gene TRBJ1-1, with unresolved D. Per germline, CDR1 LNHDA and CDR2 SQIVND (reference sequence). V was clipped by 10 bases and J by 1 base, with 10 bases between them. The CDR3 extends over 12 amino acids.